Presented here are 19 T cell receptor beta chains from one specimen sequenced in a study of blood T cell repertoires in COVID-19. Some clones are missing from TCRdb's copy, which holds only in-frame ones; the method was immunoSEQ multiplex PCR. The profile shows over 100,000 clones, approximately 90% of them singletons. Sequenced material: peripheral blood. These receptors came from a man aged 45-65 years with active COVID-19.

The chain is built from TRBV19 and TRBJ2-3; maybe TRBD1 (6 bases). V lost 11 bases, J lost 1 base, and 22 bases lay in between. Germline values: CDR1 LNHDA, CDR2 SQIVND (reference sequence). The CDR3 spans 16 residues. This chain's CDR3 is CAARGDTGFGTDTQYF. CDR3 nucleotide sequence: TGTGCCGCGCGTGGGGACACAGGCTTCGGCACAGATACGCAGTATTTT.

The chain has TRBV3-1 (or the pseudogene TRBV3-2) and TRBJ2-2, with D possibly being TRBD2 (6 bases). V lost 4 bases, J lost 5 bases, and 17 bases lay in between. Germline assignment: CDR1 LGHDT and CDR2 YNNKEL (reference sequence). This CDR3 contains 16 residues. CDR3 DNA: TGTGCCAGCAGCCCCCGTTATGGGGGAGGTACCGGGGAGCTGTTTTTT. Encoded protein: CASSPRYGGGTGELFF.

This clone was seen once. V usage is TRBV30 and J usage is TRBJ1-6; a possible D gene is TRBD1 (5 bases). The V and J ends lost 2 bases and 0 bases respectively, with 14 bases between them. This CDR3 contains 17 residues. Germline-derived CDR1 and CDR2 are GTSNPN and SVGIG (reference sequence). The CDR3 region is CAWSQGRQSSYNSPLHF. The CDR3 region has the DNA TGTGCCTGGAGTCAGGGTAGACAGAGCTCCTATAATTCACCCCTCCACTTT.

J is TRBJ1-1 and V is TRBV11-3, with 7 bases matching TRBD1. The CDR3 is 13 amino acids. Germline V gene lookup returns CDR1 SGHNT and CDR2 YENEEA. Losses at the gene ends were 5 bases for V and 1 base for J; bases not matched to a gene: 1. CDR3 in DNA: TGTGCCAGCAGCCAGGGGGAGAACACTGAAGCTTTCTTT. This codes for CASSQGENTEAFF. Supplemented by reference TRBV11-3 and TRBJ1-1, the full variable domain reads EAGVVQSPRYKIIEKKQPVAFWCNPISGHNTLYWYLQNLGQGPELLIRYENEEAVDDSQLPKDRFSAERLKGVDSTLKIQPAELGDSAVYLCASSQGENTEAFFGQGTRLTVV.

The chain employs TRBV3-1 (or the pseudogene TRBV3-2) and TRBJ1-2; 8 bases are shared with TRBD1. This CDR3 has 14 amino acids. With V trimmed by 4 bases and J by 6 bases, 7 bases remained unmatched. Germline lookup yields CDR1 LGHDT and CDR2 YNNKEL (reference sequence). The CDR3 spells CASSLRTGLDGYTF. The CDR3 DNA follows: TGTGCCAGCAGCCTAAGGACAGGGCTAGATGGCTACACCTTC.

Here the CDR3 DNA reads TGTGCCTGGAGTGGGGACAGGGGGACTGAAGCTTTCTTT. Its protein is CAWSGDRGTEAFF. V is TRBV30 and J is TRBJ1-1, with 11 nucleotides matching TRBD1. The ends lost 1 base at V and 5 bases at J; junction bases unmatched: 0. CDR3 length: 13 amino acids. Germline-derived CDR1 and CDR2 are GTSNPN and SVGIG (reference sequence).

This chain joins TRBV7-2 and TRBJ2-3; 11 nucleotides agree with TRBD1. Germline values: CDR1 SGHTA, CDR2 FQGNSA. This CDR3 is built from 15 residues. V gave up 4 bases and J gave up 2 bases; unmatched junction bases: 2. For the CDR3, the DNA is TGTGCCAGCAGCTATGGACAGGGGGCCACAGATACGCAGTATTTT. Amino acid sequence: CASSYGQGATDTQYF.

This sequence joins TRBV21-1 and TRBJ1-6; whether TRBD1, the table's D call, matches the DNA was not checked. TRBV21-1 is annotated as a pseudogene. The CDR3 loop spans 15 amino acids. The CDR3 DNA follows: TGTGCCAGCAGCTGCGACAGGGGAAAGTACTCACCCCTCCACTTT. It encodes CASSCDRGKYSPLHF.

This clone was seen only once. CDR3 protein: CATARGREDTQYF. As DNA, the CDR3 is TGTGCCACCGCCAGGGGGCGTGAAGATACGCAGTATTTT. The rearrangement joins TRBV15 to TRBJ2-3; 8 positions match TRBD1. Germline CDR1 reads LNHNV; CDR2 reads YYDKDF (reference sequence). This CDR3 has 13 residues. Unmatched junction bases numbered 6, after V lost 8 bases and J lost 5 bases.

This rearrangement joins TRBV5-1 to TRBJ2-1, with TRBD2 identical over 9 bases. This CDR3 comprises 14 residues. Germline V lookup: CDR1 SGHRS, CDR2 YFSETQ. J gave up 9 bases and V 5 bases, and 9 bases lay outside the gene matches. CDR3 DNA: TGCGCCAGCAGTATGGGGGCTAGCGGGGTTGAGCAGTTCTTC. It encodes CASSMGASGVEQFF.

V is TRBV18 and J is TRBJ2-7; 8 bases match TRBD1. Germline lookup yields CDR1 KGHSH and CDR2 LQKENI. The J segment lost 2 bases and the V segment lost 6 bases, leaving 3 bases of the junction unmatched. The CDR3 covers 13 residues. The CDR3 DNA is TGTGCCAGCTCGCTGACAGGGGCCTACGAGCAGTACTTC. It encodes CASSLTGAYEQYF.

This chain links TRBV19 with TRBJ1-3, with D unresolved. The germline V gene encodes CDR1 LNHDA and CDR2 SQIVND (reference sequence). The CDR3 runs 14 residues. V lost 7 bases and J 1 base, leaving 11 bases between the germline ends. DNA for the CDR3: TGTGCCAGTAAGACACAGAGATCTGGAAACACCATATATTTT. It yields the protein CASKTQRSGNTIYF.

This clone was seen only a few times. The chain joins TRBV5-1 to TRBJ2-7; 7 nucleotides agree with TRBD2. The CDR3 sequence is 14 residues long. J was trimmed by 1 base and V by 4 bases; bases with no gene match: 5. Germline CDR1 and CDR2: SGHRS and YFSETQ. CDR3 bases: TGCGCCAGCAGCCCCCGGACTAGATCCTACGAGCAGTACTTC. Its translation is CASSPRTRSYEQYF.

The V gene is TRBV6-1, the J gene TRBJ2-3; D gene uncertain. The CDR3 consists of 14 residues. Trimming cost V 2 bases and J 5 bases, with 11 bases left between them. Germline V gene data show CDR1 as MNHNS and CDR2 as SASEGT. The chain's CDR3 is CASSEKPTGDTQYF. CDR3 coding DNA: TGTGCCAGCAGTGAAAAACCAACGGGAGATACGCAGTATTTT.

In this sample, this clone turned up once. The chain combines TRBV7-8 with TRBJ2-1, with 10 bases aligning to TRBD2. Germline CDR1 is SGHVS and CDR2 is FQNEAQ. V trimming: 4 bases; J trimming: 0 bases; junction bases outside the gene matches: 3. This CDR3 spans 16 amino acids. The CDR3 DNA follows: TGTGCCAGCAGCTATAGCGGGGGGTACTCCTACAATGAGCAGTTCTTC. This codes for CASSYSGGYSYNEQFF.

The chain links TRBV7-9 to TRBJ2-5, with 8 bases matching TRBD2. The CDR3 has 14 residues. CDR1 and CDR2 (germline): SEHNR, FQNEAQ (reference sequence). V trimming: 5 bases; J trimming: 4 bases; junction bases outside the gene matches: 6. The CDR3 here is CASSRGGPGETQYF. CDR3 sequence (DNA): TGTGCCAGCAGCCGGGGGGGCCCGGGAGAGACCCAGTACTTC.

The chain employs TRBV7-9 and TRBJ1-2; 7 bases align to TRBD1. This CDR3 region has 15 residues. Germline V CDR1 and CDR2: SEHNR, FQNEAQ (reference sequence). V shed 4 bases, J shed 4 bases, and the junction held 9 bases outside the gene matches. CDR3 bases: TGTGCCAGCAGCTCCAGTGGGACAGCACTCTATGGCTACACCTTC. Translation: CASSSSGTALYGYTF.

The chain employs TRBV7-9 and TRBJ2-5; a weak D match, TRBD2 (6 bases). CDR3 size: 15 residues. Per germline, CDR1 SEHNR and CDR2 FQNEAQ (reference sequence). Between the trimmed V and J ends, which lost 5 bases and 2 bases, there was a span of 15 bases. CDR3 nucleotide sequence: TGTGCCAGCAGCCCCGCCCAGGGAGGACAAGAGACCCAGTACTTC. Amino acid sequence: CASSPAQGGQETQYF.

In its sample, this clone was seen once. The chain links TRBV5-5 to TRBJ1-6, with TRBD1 as a possible D gene (5 bases). V lost 0 bases, J lost 7 bases, and 8 bases lay in between. CDR1 is SGHKS, CDR2 YYEKEE, per germline (reference sequence). The CDR3 runs to 14 residues. CDR3 DNA sequence: TGTGCCAGCAGCTTGGCAGGGAAAAATTCACCCCTCCACTTT. Its translation: CASSLAGKNSPLHF.